These 2 T cell receptor beta chains were all obtained from the same sample, sequenced in a study of HIV-infected children after antiretroviral therapy interruption. Unique molecular identifiers were included in an RNA-based 3' RACE TCR library. TCRdb re-derived calls from the 3' RACE reads in MiXCR, one entry per CDR3 protein. The sample consists of about 89,000 distinct CDR3 sequences, under 8% of them appearing once. Documented treatment: PENTA 11 planned treatment interruption arm or continuous ART arm. The sequenced sample was CD45RA+ CD4+ T cells from PBMCs, pooled from several time points, obtained from a donor given antiretroviral therapy, either interrupted or continuous. Subset defined: naive CD4+ CD45RA+ CD45RO- T cells. Receptor source: a pool of human donors with HIV.

The genes are TRBV6-2 or TRBV6-3 and TRBJ2-7, with a weak D call TRBD2 (6 bases). Germline V gene data show CDR1 as MNHEY and CDR2 as SVGEGT. Trimming removed 6 bases from V and 0 bases from J, with 18 bases in between. This CDR3 has 16 residues. The CDR3 coding sequence is TGTGCCAGCAGAAACTGGGACTTGTACAGCTCCTACGAGCAGTACTTC. This codes for CASRNWDLYSSYEQYF.

Many counts were recorded for this clonotype. The CDR3 region has the DNA TGCGCCAGCAGCTTGGAGTTGGGGGCTCGTGGCTACACCTTC. This gives the protein CASSLELGARGYTF. The chain uses TRBV5-1 and TRBJ1-2; D perhaps matches TRBD1 (6 bases). The V end was cut by 0 bases, the J end by 7 bases, with 13 bases between. The length of the CDR3 is 14 residues. Germline V gives CDR1 SGHRS, CDR2 YFSETQ.